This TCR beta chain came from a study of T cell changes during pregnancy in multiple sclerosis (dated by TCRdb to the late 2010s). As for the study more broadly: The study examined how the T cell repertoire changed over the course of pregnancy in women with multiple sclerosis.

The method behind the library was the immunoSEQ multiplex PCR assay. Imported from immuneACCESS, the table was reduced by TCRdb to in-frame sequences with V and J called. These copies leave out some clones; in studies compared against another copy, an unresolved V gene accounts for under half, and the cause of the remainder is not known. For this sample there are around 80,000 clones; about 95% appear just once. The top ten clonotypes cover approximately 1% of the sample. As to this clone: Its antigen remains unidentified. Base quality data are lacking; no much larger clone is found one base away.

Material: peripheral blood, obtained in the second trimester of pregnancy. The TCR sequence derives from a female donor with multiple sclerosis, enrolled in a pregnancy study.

The nucleotide sequence is TGTGCCAGCAGTTCTTCCTTGGGACAGGGAAGCACTGAAGCTTTCTTT. Protein translation: CASSSSLGQGSTEAFF. Recombination connected TRBV28 to TRBJ1-1, with 9 bases aligning to TRBD1. There are 16 amino acids in the CDR3, from cysteine to phenylalanine inclusive. The only DNA kept is the CDR3, 48 bases in frame from the first base. Per the germline V gene, MDHEN is the CDR1 and SYDVKM is the CDR2. Relative to germline, V is missing 4 bases and J is missing 4 bases, with 10 bases of the junction outside any gene match.